This TCR beta chain emerged from a study of OX40 agonist ivuxolimab in advanced cancers. Whole-study context: In this cohort, patients received ivuxolimab, an agonistic anti-OX40 (CD134) antibody. Ivuxolimab doses were 0.01, 0.1, 0.3, 1.5, 3 or 10 mg/kg every 2 weeks.

Profiled with immunoSEQ multiplex PCR; TCRdb holds only in-frame clones, not every one. Of roughly 60,000 clones listed, about 84% were seen once; the top ten hold about 3%. The germline V gene has CDR1 WNHNN and CDR2 SYGVQD (reference sequence). The CDR3 has 14 residues. With 9 bases clipped from V and 1 base from J, the junction kept 5 bases outside the gene matches. Study conclusions and caveats: Relatively little clonal expansion, among the lowest observed, appeared in partial responders at 0.1-3.0 mg/kg. The study did not work out the antigen specificity of the expanded peripheral T cells.

This clone was seen a single time. Its target is not known. This chain links TRBV10-1 with TRBJ2-1; 8 nucleotides align to TRBD1. The clonotype originates from an adult with an advanced solid tumor such as melanoma, head and neck, liver or kidney cancer. The specimen comprised CD4+ or CD8+ T cells sorted from blood, sampled in a trial of the OX40 agonist ivuxolimab. The CDR3 spells CASLGQGSYNEQFF. The CDR3 DNA sequence: TGCGCCAGTTTAGGACAGGGTTCCTACAATGAGCAGTTCTTC.